This TCR beta chain was sequenced for a study of identifying expanded T cells in peripheral blood (dated by TCRdb to the late 2010s). Regarding the complete study: Technical replicates were generated by sequencing separate aliquots of the same genomic DNA pool, with four replicates compared pairwise. General study outcomes and caveats: The beta-binomial model significantly reduced the number of clones called differentially abundant and the false-positive rate across all healthy-donor time intervals. Around 1.3 differentially abundant clones were flagged by the binomial model between technical replicates, whereas about 15 and 19 were flagged over roughly two weeks and four weeks, respectively. The authors expected that over much longer intervals, such as months to years, biological variance in healthy repertoires might increase even further. In all healthy donors, the variance in clone template counts between samples taken roughly 14 days apart rose significantly as total template count increased.

The immunoSEQ Assay, which uses bias-controlled multiplex PCR amplification of genomic DNA, was used to profile TCRbeta CDR3 regions. Concerning the study's data processing: To quantify the absolute abundance of each unique TCRbeta CDR3 region, the sequences were collapsed and filtered. Two models were used to test differential abundance: a binomial model (Fisher-equivalent) and a beta-binomial model that adds time-dependent variance fitted from healthy donors. Clones with fewer than 5 combined templates were excluded, and clones with Benjamini-Hochberg FDR below 0.01 were called differentially abundant. The form v = (b*log(k)+a)^2 was used to model beta-binomial variance as a function of total template count across the two samples. TCRdb re-hosts the immuneACCESS table, in-frame sequences only. Its copies lack some clones; in the studies checked, an unresolved V gene accounts for under half of them, and the cause for the rest is not known. Clonal size and the V and J genes are those of that table, whereas D and trimming came from the DNA. The sample table records under 100,000 clones; roughly 84% of these occur just once. The top ten constitute approximately 4.5% of the sample.

No immune events, such as infections, were documented for the healthy donors during the collection period. Blood repertoires from healthy donors were used as a training cohort for calibrating time-dependent variance in a beta-binomial model of differential abundance of T-cell clones. The training cohort included 10 or so healthy donors, of whom 3 were female and 7 were male. Donor ages ranged from roughly 29 to 64 years, with an average of about 41 years. Whole blood was collected from each healthy donor at three time points spaced about two weeks apart and obtained from a commercial supplier. For immunosequencing, genomic DNA was extracted from unsorted whole blood. As regards this clone: Its antigen remains unidentified. Base qualities were left out, and no much larger clone turns up one base away. Within the sample, other DNA sequences also encode this same CDR3.

CDR3 length: 14 amino acids, cysteine to phenylalanine. Only the CDR3 portion is preserved as DNA: 42 bases, with reading frame beginning at the first base. CDR1 and CDR2 are drawn from the germline V gene: SGHNT, YENEEA. At the junction V is shortened by 0 bases and J by 4 bases, with 9 bases in between. The V gene is TRBV11-3 and the J gene is TRBJ1-1; the D gene cannot be resolved reliably. This TCR was recovered from a person between 18 and 75 years old in good health. Sequencing used blood. Here is the DNA: TGTGCCAGCAGCTTAGATCTGGGAAGCACTGAAGCTTTCTTT. Its translation is CASSLDLGSTEAFF. The CDR3, completed at both ends by the reference TRBV11-3 and TRBJ1-1 genes, gives the full variable domain EAGVVQSPRYKIIEKKQPVAFWCNPISGHNTLYWYLQNLGQGPELLIRYENEEAVDDSQLPKDRFSAERLKGVDSTLKIQPAELGDSAVYLCASSLDLGSTEAFFGQGTRLTVV.